These 10 T cell receptor beta chains were all obtained from the same sample, sequenced in a study of technical replicates of blood from several donors. Sequencing was performed with immunoSEQ multiplex PCR; in TCRdb, only in-frame clones are kept and a portion is missing. The sample records tens of thousands of clones, 85% to 95% being singletons. Specimen: T cells isolated from PBMCs. These receptors originate from a human donor in good health.

V gene TRBV1 combines with J gene TRBJ2-3; the DNA was not compared with TRBD2, the D call given in the table. TRBV1 is a pseudogene segment. The CDR3 spans 16 residues. In DNA form, the CDR3 reads TGCACCAGCAGCCACCCCAGGCCGGGAGGGCCAGATACGCAGTATTTT. Translating it yields CTSSHPRPGGPDTQYF.

The V and J genes are TRBV30 and TRBJ2-2, with D perhaps matching TRBD1 (6 bases). Trimming shortened V by 7 bases and J by 5 bases, and 11 bases separated the two germline ends. Germline lookup yields CDR1 GTSNPN and CDR2 SVGIG (reference sequence). This CDR3 spans 12 amino acids. The CDR3 is CASLQGTGELFF. CDR3 in DNA: TGTGCCTCCTTACAGGGAACCGGGGAGCTGTTTTTT.

J is TRBJ1-1 and V is TRBV6-5, with no clear D. This CDR3 contains 15 residues. Trimming pared 7 bases from V and 1 base from J, leaving 16 bases between. Germline V CDR1 and CDR2: MNHEY, SVGAGI. The CDR3 DNA follows: TGTGCCAGCAACCCCCTTGGAGGAGGGAACACTGAAGCTTTCTTT. Translation: CASNPLGGGNTEAFF.

The V gene is TRBV7-3, the J gene TRBJ2-7; TRBD1 might be the D (6 bases). Trimming pared 3 bases from V and 7 bases from J, leaving 13 bases between. From germline, CDR1 is SGHTA and CDR2 FQGTGA. This CDR3 contains 13 residues. This CDR3 reads CASSFKVGQEQYF. The CDR3 DNA follows: TGTGCCAGCAGCTTCAAGGTCGGACAGGAGCAGTACTTC.

The chain recombines TRBV28 with TRBJ2-3; 8 bases fit TRBD1. This CDR3 has 16 amino acids. Looked up from germline, CDR1 is MDHEN and CDR2 is SYDVKM. Trimming removed 1 base from V and 7 bases from J; junction bases left unmatched: 10. CDR3 sequence (DNA): TGTGCCAGCAGTTTATCTTGGACAGGGAAAACGAATACGCAGTATTTT. This sequence encodes CASSLSWTGKTNTQYF.

The chain couples TRBV10-1 to TRBJ2-1, with D possibly TRBD1 on 5 matching bases. The length of the CDR3 is 14 residues. The germline V and J ends were trimmed by 6 bases and 8 bases, with 17 bases remaining between them. CDR1 WNHNN and CDR2 SYGVQD come from the germline V gene (reference sequence). The CDR3 is CASSDSRQSDEQFF. CDR3 sequence (DNA): TGCGCCAGCAGCGATTCCAGACAGTCCGATGAGCAGTTCTTC.

V and J are TRBV10-2 and TRBJ2-1; TRBD2 is a possible D gene (6 bases). The V gene's germline CDR1 is WSHSY and CDR2 SAAADI. The germline V and J ends were trimmed by 4 bases and 6 bases, with 13 bases remaining between them. The CDR3 runs 14 residues. As DNA, the CDR3 is TGCGCCAGCAGTGTGGGCGGGACGGTCAATGAGCAGTTCTTC. Its translation is CASSVGGTVNEQFF.

J is TRBJ2-2 and V is TRBV30; tentative D call: TRBD2 (5 bases). Trimming stripped 3 bases from V and 3 bases from J, with 8 bases between. The CDR3 totals 13 residues. Germline values: CDR1 GTSNPN, CDR2 SVGIG (reference sequence). CDR3 protein: CAWSSGDTGELFF. The CDR3 coding sequence is TGTGCCTGGAGCAGCGGAGACACCGGGGAGCTGTTTTTT. Looking up the rest from reference TRBV30 and TRBJ2-2 gives the full variable domain: SQTIHQWPATLVQPVGSPLSLECTVEGTSNPNLYWYRQAAGRGLQLLFYSVGIGQISSEVPQNLSASRPQDRQFILSSKKLLLSDSGFYLCAWSSGDTGELFFGEGSRLTVL.

The gene calls are TRBV7-3 and TRBJ2-7; 7 bases map to TRBD2. Trimming cost V 5 bases and J 4 bases; bases outside gene matches: 17. The CDR3 loop spans 17 amino acids. Germline-derived CDR1 and CDR2 are SGHTA and FQGTGA. This CDR3 reads CASSRPRRTGAGYEQYF. CDR3 nucleotide sequence: TGTGCCAGCAGCCGCCCTAGGCGAACGGGAGCGGGGTACGAGCAGTACTTC.

This clone was observed a single time. The chain joins TRBV2 to TRBJ1-2; possible D gene TRBD1, 5 bases. The CDR3 loop spans 12 amino acids. Germline V gene sequence: CDR1 SNHLY, CDR2 FYNNEI. Trimming removed 6 bases from V and 4 bases from J, with 9 bases in between. CDR3 in DNA: TGTGCCAGCAGCAGGGATCCCTATGGCTACACCTTC. Translated: CASSRDPYGYTF.